The present T cell receptor beta chain was sequenced within a study of metastatic and nonmetastatic thyroid tumors. The CDR3 length is 15 residues. V lost 3 bases to trimming and J lost 4 bases; unmatched junction nucleotides: 9. Germline V gives CDR1 DFQATT, CDR2 SNEGSKA (reference sequence). All patients were untreated before thyroid surgery. TCRdb re-clonotyped the PCR reads through MiXCR. The table has about 12,000 clones, 32% seen once. The sequenced sample was tumor tissue. The origin of this receptor is a female donor with papillary thyroid cancer or a benign thyroid nodule (not recorded which). Some clones in this sample may be carry-over from other donors' samples. The V call is TRBV20-1, the J call TRBJ1-2; 9 bases match TRBD1. The CDR3 DNA is TGCAGTGCTAGGGAACAGGGGGCGCGGGGCTATGGCTACACCTTC. Translation: CSAREQGARGYGYTF.